The table lists the clone carrying this T cell receptor (beta chain) with many counts. This entry comes from a study of metastatic and nonmetastatic thyroid tumors. Germline CDR1 and CDR2: SQVTM and ANQGSEA. The CDR3 length is 12 residues. Deletions cut 6 bases from V and 0 bases from J, with 8 bases between. Each patient came to thyroid surgery without any prior treatment (of any kind). TCRdb recomputed clones from the PCR reads via MiXCR. The table lists roughly 57,000 clones, approximately 22% of them singletons. The gene calls are TRBV29-1 and TRBJ1-1; D not resolved. The receptor comes from a female donor with papillary thyroid cancer or a benign thyroid nodule (not recorded which). Some clones in this sample may be carry-over from other donors' samples. Specimen: blood. The CDR3 DNA follows: TGCAGCGTAACGGTGGTGAACACTGAAGCTTTCTTT. Translated, it gives CSVTVVNTEAFF.